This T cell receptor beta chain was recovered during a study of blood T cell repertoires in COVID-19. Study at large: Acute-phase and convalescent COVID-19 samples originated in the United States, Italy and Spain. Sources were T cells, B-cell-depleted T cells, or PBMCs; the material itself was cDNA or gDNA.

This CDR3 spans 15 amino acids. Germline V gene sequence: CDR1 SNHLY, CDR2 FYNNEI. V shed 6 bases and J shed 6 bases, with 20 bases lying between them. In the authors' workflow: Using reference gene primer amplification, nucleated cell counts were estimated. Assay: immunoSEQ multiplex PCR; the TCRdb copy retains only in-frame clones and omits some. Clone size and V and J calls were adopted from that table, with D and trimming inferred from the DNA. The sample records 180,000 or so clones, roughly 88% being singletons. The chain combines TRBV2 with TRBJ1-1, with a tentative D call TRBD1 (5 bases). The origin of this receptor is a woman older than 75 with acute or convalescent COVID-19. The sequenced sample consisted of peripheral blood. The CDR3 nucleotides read TGTGCCAGCAGCGGGGGGGTACAAAATCGGGCTGAAGCTTTCTTT. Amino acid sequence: CASSGGVQNRAEAFF.